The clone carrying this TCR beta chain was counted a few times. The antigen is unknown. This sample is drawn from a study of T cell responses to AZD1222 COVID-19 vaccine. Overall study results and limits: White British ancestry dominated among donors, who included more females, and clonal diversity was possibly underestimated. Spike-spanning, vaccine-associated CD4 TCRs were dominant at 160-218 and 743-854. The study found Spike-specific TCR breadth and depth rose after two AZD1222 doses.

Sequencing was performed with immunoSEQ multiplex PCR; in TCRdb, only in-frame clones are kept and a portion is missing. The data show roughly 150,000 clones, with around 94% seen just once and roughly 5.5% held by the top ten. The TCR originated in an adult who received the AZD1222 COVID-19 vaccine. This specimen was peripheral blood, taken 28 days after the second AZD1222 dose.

The CDR3 loop is CASSRTEGYEQYF. In DNA, the CDR3 is TGTGCCAGCAGCAGGACAGAGGGATACGAGCAGTACTTC. The chain links TRBV6-5 to TRBJ2-7; D may be TRBD1 (6 bases). Germline CDR1 reads MNHEY; CDR2 reads SVGAGI. CDR3 length equals 13 residues. The germline V and J ends were trimmed by 6 bases and 4 bases, with 13 bases remaining between them.